The 22 T cell receptor beta chains reported below all come from one sample, sequenced in a study of early T cells in non-severe SARS-CoV-2 infection. TCRdb ran MiXCR on the 5' RACE reads and lists one entry per CDR3 protein. The sample lists approximately 58,000 distinct CDR3 sequences, roughly 11% occurring once. The sample comprised whole blood. The receptors were gathered from an adult who was a healthcare worker with PCR-confirmed SARS-CoV-2 infection or an uninfected control (not recorded which).

This clonotype is a singleton in its sample. The chain recombines TRBV6-5 with TRBJ2-2; weak D call: TRBD1 (6 bases). The V and J ends lost 0 bases and 3 bases respectively, with 17 bases between them. Germline CDR1 is MNHEY and CDR2 is SVGAGI. This CDR3 spans 18 amino acids. DNA for the CDR3: TGTGCCAGCAGTTACTCGCCTCAGGGGTTTGGAGACACCGGGGAGCTGTTTTTT. Translated, it gives CASSYSPQGFGDTGELFF.

This clonotype was counted a few times. This chain joins TRBV20-1 and TRBJ2-7; tentatively, D is TRBD2 (5 bases). Trimming cost V 0 bases and J 0 bases, with 18 bases left between them. Germline CDR1 and CDR2: DFQATT and SNEGSKA (reference sequence). The CDR3 length is 17 residues. For the CDR3, the DNA is TGCAGTGCTAGAGATACCATCGGAGGAGGAAACTCCTACGAGCAGTACTTC. This gives the protein CSARDTIGGGNSYEQYF.

This chain joins TRBV3-1 and TRBJ2-3; D is undetermined. With 1 base removed from V and 4 bases from J, the gap between germline ends came to 3 bases. The CDR3 spans 12 residues. Germline CDR1 reads LGHDT; CDR2 reads YNNKEL (reference sequence). The CDR3 reads CASSQGPDTQYF. The DNA for the CDR3 is TGTGCCAGCAGCCAAGGGCCAGATACGCAGTATTTT.

This clonotype appeared many times. V is TRBV5-1 and J is TRBJ2-3, with TRBD1 matching over 9 bases. The ends lost 0 bases at V and 3 bases at J; junction bases unmatched: 5. The CDR3 runs 16 residues. Germline-derived CDR1 and CDR2 are SGHRS and YFSETQ. CDR3 sequence: CASSLGGQGYTDTQYF. For the CDR3, the DNA is TGCGCCAGCAGCTTGGGGGGACAGGGCTATACAGATACGCAGTATTTT. The full variable domain, with the rest looked up from reference TRBV5-1 and TRBJ2-3, is KAGVTQTPRYLIKTRGQQVTLSCSPISGHRSVSWYQQTPGQGLQFLFEYFSETQRNKGNFPGRFSGRQFSNSRSEMNVSTLELGDSALYLCASSLGGQGYTDTQYFGPGTRLTVL.

J is TRBJ2-1 and V is TRBV11-3; TRBD2 matches at 13 bases. The trim removed 6 bases at V and 5 bases at J, leaving 4 bases unmatched. CDR1 and CDR2 (germline): SGHNT, YENEEA. This CDR3 spans 15 amino acids. The CDR3 DNA is TGTGCCAGCAGTAAACTAGCGGGGGGGAACAATGAGCAGTTCTTC. Translated, it gives CASSKLAGGNNEQFF.

This clonotype was observed a handful of times. This chain uses TRBV2 with TRBJ2-1; perhaps TRBD1 as D (6 bases). CDR1 and CDR2 from the germline V gene are SNHLY and FYNNEI. Trimming took off 3 bases at V and 4 bases at J, with 13 bases between the two ends. The CDR3 runs to 15 residues. The chain's CDR3 is CASSDLGTLYNEQFF. The CDR3, as DNA: TGTGCCAGCAGTGACTTAGGGACACTTTACAATGAGCAGTTCTTC.

This clonotype was detected only a few times. The V and J genes are TRBV27 and TRBJ2-7; D remains unclear. The CDR3 length is 12 residues. With 6 bases removed from V and 2 bases from J, the gap between germline ends came to 8 bases. Germline lookup yields CDR1 MNHEY and CDR2 SMNVEV (reference sequence). The CDR3 loop is CASRDGPYEQYF. CDR3 DNA sequence: TGTGCCAGCAGAGACGGACCCTACGAGCAGTACTTC.

This clonotype was recorded a few times. V gene TRBV20-1 combines with J gene TRBJ1-3; tentative D call: TRBD1 (5 bases). The V gene's germline CDR1 is DFQATT and CDR2 SNEGSKA (reference sequence). The V end was cut by 6 bases, the J end by 7 bases, with 10 bases between. The CDR3 sequence is 11 residues long. The CDR3 loop is CSARDPNTIYF. The CDR3 bases are TGCAGTGCCCGGGACCCTAACACCATATATTTT.

This clonotype was seen repeatedly, ten times or more. The CDR3 bases are TGTGCCAGCAGCCCAAGACTAGCGGGGGGCCAAGAGACCCAGTACTTC. The encoded protein is CASSPRLAGGQETQYF. The chain combines TRBV11-2 with TRBJ2-5; 13 nucleotides align to TRBD2. Germline V CDR1 and CDR2: SGHAT, FQNNGV. V gave up 5 bases and J gave up 1 base; unmatched junction bases: 4. The CDR3 is 16 amino acids.

The rearrangement links TRBV29-1 to TRBJ2-5; D is undetermined. The germline CDR1 and CDR2 sequences are SQVTM and ANQGSEA. This CDR3 comprises 8 residues. Trimming took 6 bases from V and 5 from J, leaving 1 base between them. The CDR3: CSVETQYF. The CDR3 DNA reads TGCAGCGTGGAGACCCAGTACTTC.

Many counts were recorded for this clonotype. The chain carries TRBV5-1 and TRBJ2-7, with D possibly being TRBD1 (5 bases). CDR1 is SGHRS and CDR2 is YFSETQ in the germline V gene. V lost 0 bases, J lost 5 bases, and 9 bases lay in between. The CDR3 runs to 13 residues. The CDR3 loop is CASSLARANEQYF. The CDR3 region has the DNA TGCGCCAGCAGCTTGGCCAGGGCCAACGAGCAGTACTTC.

The chain links TRBV12-3 or TRBV12-4 to TRBJ1-2; TRBD1 agrees at 7 bases. This CDR3 spans 15 amino acids. V was clipped by 5 bases and J by 0 bases; unmatched bases: 6. CDR3 bases: TGTGCCAGCAGTCCACCACAGGGGACTAACTATGGCTACACCTTC. Translated, it gives CASSPPQGTNYGYTF.

In its sample, this clonotype was seen a few times. This chain joins TRBV28 and TRBJ1-2; tentatively, D is TRBD1 (6 bases). The CDR3 spans 11 residues. The germline CDR1 and CDR2 sequences are MDHEN and SYDVKM. V lost 6 bases and J 7 bases, leaving 9 bases between the germline ends. As DNA, the CDR3 is TGTGCCAGCAGGGAGACAGGTGGCTACACCTTC. This translates into CASRETGGYTF.

This clonotype has ten or more counts. The J gene is TRBJ1-2, the V gene TRBV29-1; TRBD1 might be the D (5 bases). Germline V gene sequence: CDR1 SQVTM, CDR2 ANQGSEA. This CDR3 spans 13 amino acids. Between the trimmed V and J ends, which lost 3 bases and 4 bases, there was a span of 12 bases. The CDR3 loop is CSVEGGNVYGYTF. The CDR3 bases are TGCAGCGTTGAGGGGGGGAACGTCTATGGCTACACCTTC.

This clonotype was counted between two and nine times. The chain recombines TRBV29-1 with TRBJ2-1; 8 positions agree with TRBD2. Germline V CDR1 and CDR2: SQVTM, ANQGSEA. The CDR3 has 15 amino acids. Germline trimming cut 7 bases from V and 2 bases from J; bases unmatched to any gene: 10. The DNA for the CDR3 is TGCAGCGCTGGCGAAGCGGGAGCCCCCTACAATGAGCAGTTCTTC. Translating it yields CSAGEAGAPYNEQFF.

This clonotype showed up just a few times. The V call is TRBV28, the J call TRBJ1-5, with TRBD1 as a possible D gene (5 bases). Germline-derived CDR1 and CDR2 are MDHEN and SYDVKM. V was pared by 3 bases and J by 6 bases, with 12 bases between. The CDR3 extends over 14 amino acids. The CDR3 DNA sequence: TGTGCCAGCAGTTTCGGGGGAAGGATTCAGCCCCAGCATTTT. Translated: CASSFGGRIQPQHF.

This clonotype has just a few counts. The chain employs TRBV5-1 and TRBJ1-6; D may be TRBD1 (5 bases). This CDR3 spans 14 amino acids. Trimming removed 2 bases at V and 8 bases at J, with 11 bases between. Germline V gene lookup returns CDR1 SGHRS and CDR2 YFSETQ. This CDR3 is CASSFSQDHSPLHF. CDR3 coding DNA: TGCGCCAGCAGCTTCTCACAGGATCATTCACCCCTCCACTTT.

This clonotype was found many times. This sequence joins TRBV3-1 and TRBJ2-7; TRBD2 matches 11 bases. The length of the CDR3 is 20 residues. The germline CDR1 and CDR2 sequences are LGHDT and YNNKEL (reference sequence). V dropped 0 bases and J dropped 3; count of bases not matched to a gene: 16. This CDR3 reads CASSQDRGGLAGGRNYEQYF. Here the CDR3 DNA reads TGTGCCAGCAGCCAAGATCGGGGAGGGCTAGCGGGAGGAAGGAACTACGAGCAGTACTTC.

This chain connects TRBV3-1 to TRBJ2-1; D is perhaps TRBD2 (5 bases). V was trimmed by 0 bases and J by 10 bases, leaving 13 bases between them. There are 14 residues in the CDR3. CDR1 and CDR2 from the germline V gene are LGHDT and YNNKEL (reference sequence). CDR3 sequence reads: CASSQDRALDEQFF. The DNA of the CDR3 is TGTGCCAGCAGCCAAGATCGGGCACTAGACGAGCAGTTCTTC.

In its sample, this clonotype was seen many times. The genes are TRBV7-3 and TRBJ2-6; D gene uncertain. V lost 0 bases and J lost 0, with 6 bases in between. Per the germline V gene, CDR1 is SGHTA and CDR2 is FQGTGA. The CDR3 has 16 amino acids. The DNA for the CDR3 is TGTGCCAGCAGCTTAACGGGCCGCTCTGGGGCCAACGTCCTGACTTTC. As protein: CASSLTGRSGANVLTF. Full variable domain (remainder filled in from reference TRBV7-3 and TRBJ2-6): GAGVSQTPSNKVTEKGKYVELRCDPISGHTALYWYRQSLGQGPEFLIYFQGTGAADDSGLPNDRFFAVRPEGSVSTLKIQRTERGDSAVYLCASSLTGRSGANVLTFGAGSRLTVL.

This clonotype has ten or more counts. The CDR3 DNA is TGCAGCGTTGTGTTAGGGCTAGCGGGAGGGGATACGCAGTATTTT. Its translation: CSVVLGLAGGDTQYF. This chain links TRBV29-1 with TRBJ2-3; 12 positions agree with TRBD2. The J segment lost 6 bases and the V segment lost 4 bases, leaving 8 bases of the junction unmatched. Germline V gene data show CDR1 as SQVTM and CDR2 as ANQGSEA. The length of the CDR3 is 15 residues.

This clonotype turned up a few times. The chain recombines TRBV3-1 with TRBJ1-1; D gene ambiguous. CDR3 length: 14 residues. Trimming took off 4 bases at V and 0 bases at J, with 9 bases between the two ends. Per the germline V gene, CDR1 is LGHDT and CDR2 is YNNKEL (reference sequence). CDR3 sequence reads: CASSPTTLNTEAFF. DNA of the CDR3: TGTGCCAGCAGCCCTACGACACTGAACACTGAAGCTTTCTTT.